This is a list of T cell receptor beta chains from one sample in a study of early T cells in non-severe SARS-CoV-2 infection. TCRdb used MiXCR to reprocess the 5' RACE reads, holding one entry per CDR3 protein. The sample records about 60,000 distinct CDR3 sequences, about an eighth being singletons. The sample comprised whole blood. These receptors all stem from an adult who was a healthcare worker with PCR-confirmed SARS-CoV-2 infection or an uninfected control (not recorded which). CDR3s leave out the opening cysteine and the closing phenylalanine or tryptophan. Each record gives: V gene, J gene, CDR3 protein.

V: TRBV28
J: TRBJ2-7
CDR3: ASSPSFYEQY

V: TRBV29-1
J: TRBJ2-1
CDR3: SLAGGDNEQF

V: TRBV3-1
J: TRBJ2-3
CDR3: ASSGFLTDTQY

V: TRBV12-3/TRBV12-4
J: TRBJ2-1
CDR3: ASSQNRWGEQF

V: TRBV29-1
J: TRBJ2-1
CDR3: SVPEVSGGSSYNEQF

V: TRBV29-1
J: TRBJ1-2
CDR3: SAGTQGPANYGYT

V: TRBV21-1
J: TRBJ1-5
CDR3: ASRLVVSNQPQH

V: TRBV28
J: TRBJ2-1
CDR3: ASSGGPNEQF

V: TRBV7-2
J: TRBJ2-7
CDR3: ASSLIRGEQY

V: TRBV10-3
J: TRBJ1-6
CDR3: AITMGQNNSPLH

V: TRBV6-5
J: TRBJ2-7
CDR3: ASSRDRGREQY

V: TRBV28
J: TRBJ2-5
CDR3: ASSLLYQETQY

V: TRBV6-2/TRBV6-3
J: TRBJ2-2
CDR3: ASSYGGPGQGAGELF

V: TRBV5-6
J: TRBJ1-4
CDR3: ASSLNREVF

V: TRBV5-6
J: TRBJ2-7
CDR3: ASSRYVGTNEQY

V: TRBV12-3/TRBV12-4
J: TRBJ2-7
CDR3: ASTRGQGTYEQY

V: TRBV28
J: TRBJ2-7
CDR3: ASSLVGHEQY

V: TRBV7-7
J: TRBJ2-6
CDR3: ASSSGTGAGANVLT

V: TRBV20-1
J: TRBJ2-3
CDR3: SALDSSENTDTQY

V: TRBV7-2
J: TRBJ1-5
CDR3: ASSPRRGSNQPQH

V: TRBV28
J: TRBJ2-1
CDR3: ASSFIAIEQF